The 27 T cell receptor beta chains below come from one sample, sequenced in a study of T-cell reconstitution after alpha-beta-depleted transplantation in children. TCRbeta library construction was performed incorporating unique molecular identifiers. TCRdb reprocessed the PCR reads via MiXCR and lists one record per CDR3 protein. The sample lists more than 500,000 distinct CDR3 sequences, 10% to 12% occurring once. The sequences come from PBMCs, mostly from graft donor cells, collected 180 days after TCRalphabeta/CD19-depleted stem cell transplant. The origin of the receptors is a female patient aged 2-10 years who had a stem cell transplant for aplastic anemia, so the T cells may come from the graft donor.

This clonotype was detected ten times or more. This chain uses TRBV5-1 with TRBJ2-1; 8 bases map to TRBD1. Germline assignment: CDR1 SGHRS and CDR2 YFSETQ. J lost 7 bases, V lost 5 bases, and 8 bases had no gene match. The CDR3 sequence is 14 residues long. The CDR3 coding sequence is TGCGCCAGCAGGGGACAGGCCGGAACTAATGAGCAGTTCTTC. Protein product: CASRGQAGTNEQFF.

The chain combines TRBV7-6 with TRBJ2-5, with 9 nucleotides matching TRBD2. V lost 8 bases, J lost 1 base, and 5 bases stayed unmatched. The CDR3 is 14 amino acids. Germline V lookup: CDR1 SGHVS, CDR2 FNYEAQ. CDR3 DNA sequence: TGTGCCAGCCAAGCTAGCGGGATCCAAGAGACCCAGTACTTC. This sequence encodes CASQASGIQETQYF.

This chain connects TRBV28 to TRBJ2-4; tentatively, D is TRBD1 or TRBD2 (5 bases each). Trimming stripped 5 bases from V and 1 base from J, with 15 bases between. This CDR3 region has 16 residues. Germline CDR1 and CDR2: MDHEN and SYDVKM. CDR3 coding DNA: TGTGCCAGCAGTCCCCTCGTTGGGGGTGCCAAAAACATTCAGTACTTC. Translation gives CASSPLVGGAKNIQYF.

There are many counts of this clonotype. The chain employs TRBV6-5 and TRBJ2-7; possible D gene TRBD2, 5 bases. The CDR3 extends over 14 amino acids. Germline lookup yields CDR1 MNHEY and CDR2 SVGAGI. Trimming cost V 3 bases and J 0 bases, with 9 bases left between them. DNA for the CDR3: TGTGCCAGCAGTTATCTAGCTAACTCCTACGAGCAGTACTTC. Translated: CASSYLANSYEQYF.

This clonotype has just a few counts. The genes are TRBV15 and TRBJ1-1, with D uncertain. The CDR3 has 12 residues. Germline V gene sequence: CDR1 LNHNV, CDR2 YYDKDF (reference sequence). The V and J ends lost 3 bases and 6 bases respectively, with 8 bases between them. The CDR3 sequence is CATSRAMSEAFF. Written as DNA, the CDR3 is TGTGCCACCAGCAGGGCGATGTCTGAAGCTTTCTTT. Based on the CDR3 plus reference TRBV15 and TRBJ1-1, the full variable domain is DAMVIQNPRYQVTQFGKPVTLSCSQTLNHNVMYWYQQKSSQAPKLLFHYYDKDFNNEADTPDNFQSRRPNTSFCFLDIRSPGLGDTAMYLCATSRAMSEAFFGQGTRLTVV.

A note on this clonotype: Germline is not matched at one junction end, which may reflect a read error. J is TRBJ2-4 and V is TRBV20-1, with unresolved D. The CDR3 contains 13 residues. Looked up from germline, CDR1 is DFQATT and CDR2 is SNEGSKA (reference sequence). The CDR3 region is CCAVHLAKNIQYF. CDR3 sequence (DNA): TGCTGTGCCGTTCATTTAGCCAAAAACATTCAGTACTTC.

This clonotype was detected only a few times. V gene TRBV28 combines with J gene TRBJ1-2; D is possibly TRBD1 (6 bases). This CDR3 has 16 residues. V lost 5 bases, J lost 2 bases, and 18 bases lay in between. Germline values: CDR1 MDHEN, CDR2 SYDVKM. CDR3 coding DNA: TGTGCCAGCAGTCGTCCTTCCCTCCAGGGGAACTATGGCTACACCTTC. Amino acid sequence: CASSRPSLQGNYGYTF.

This clonotype was seen many times. The V gene is TRBV5-1, the J gene TRBJ2-2; the D is unclear. CDR1 and CDR2 from the germline V gene are SGHRS and YFSETQ. The CDR3 has 15 residues. V lost 5 bases, J lost 1 base, and 12 bases lay in between. Here the CDR3 DNA reads TGCGCCAGCAGATCTAGAGAAATGAACACCGGGGAGCTGTTTTTT. Translating gives CASRSREMNTGELFF. The complete variable domain, with remaining parts taken from reference TRBV5-1 and TRBJ2-2, reads KAGVTQTPRYLIKTRGQQVTLSCSPISGHRSVSWYQQTPGQGLQFLFEYFSETQRNKGNFPGRFSGRQFSNSRSEMNVSTLELGDSALYLCASRSREMNTGELFFGEGSRLTVL.

This clonotype was recorded at least ten times. The V gene is TRBV20-1, the J gene TRBJ1-1, with D unclear. The CDR3 contains 11 residues. CDR1 and CDR2 from the germline V gene are DFQATT and SNEGSKA (reference sequence). The CDR3 loop reads CSARVNTEAFF. The CDR3 DNA reads as TGCAGCGCCCGGGTGAACACTGAAGCTTTCTTT.

This clonotype was detected only a few times. The V and J genes are TRBV20-1 and TRBJ1-5; D might be TRBD1 (6 bases). Germline CDR1 DFQATT, CDR2 SNEGSKA (reference sequence). Trimming stripped 3 bases from V and 0 bases from J, with 21 bases between. The CDR3 spans 18 residues. CDR3 region: CSARGGALETYSNQPQHF. In nucleotides, the CDR3 is TGCAGTGCTAGGGGGGGGGCACTCGAAACTTATAGCAATCAGCCCCAGCATTTT.

V is TRBV29-1 and J is TRBJ1-2, with 7 bases lining up with TRBD1. This CDR3 has 12 amino acids. CDR1 and CDR2 (germline): SQVTM, ANQGSEA. V dropped 4 bases and J dropped 7; count of bases not matched to a gene: 6. DNA of the CDR3: TGCAGCGTTGGTGGCAGGGGGATTGGCTACACCTTC. Amino acids: CSVGGRGIGYTF.

The chain joins TRBV5-6 to TRBJ2-7; no firm D call. V shed 4 bases and J shed 4 bases, with 15 bases lying between them. The CDR3 loop spans 14 amino acids. Germline loops: CDR1 SGHDT, CDR2 YYEEEE. DNA for the CDR3: TGTGCCAGCAGCCCACCCCTCACCCGGTACGAGCAGTACGTC. Amino acid sequence: CASSPPLTRYEQYV.

CDR3 protein: CASSNRDRSSYEQYF. For the CDR3, the DNA is TGTGCCAGCAGCAACCGGGACAGGTCCTCCTACGAGCAGTACTTC. The rearrangement links TRBV7-2 to TRBJ2-7; 8 bases line up with TRBD1. The V segment lost 5 bases and the J segment 0 bases; nucleotides outside the gene matches: 6. This CDR3 is 15 amino acids long. Germline V gives CDR1 SGHTA, CDR2 FQGNSA.

Only a few counts were recorded for this clonotype. The V and J genes are TRBV9 and TRBJ2-2; the D gene is possibly TRBD2 (5 bases). The CDR3 covers 15 residues. V was pared by 0 bases and J by 2 bases, with 8 bases between. The germline V gene has CDR1 SGDLS and CDR2 YYNGEE. The CDR3 region is CASSVAGINTGELFF. The DNA of the CDR3 is TGTGCCAGCAGCGTAGCGGGGATTAACACCGGGGAGCTGTTTTTT. Supplemented by reference TRBV9 and TRBJ2-2, the full variable domain reads DSGVTQTPKHLITATGQRVTLRCSPRSGDLSVYWYQQSLDQGLQFLIQYYNGEERAKGNILERFSAQQFPDLHSELNLSSLELGDSALYFCASSVAGINTGELFFGEGSRLTVL.

J is TRBJ1-5 and V is TRBV27; D is unclear. Germline V CDR1 and CDR2: MNHEY, SMNVEV (reference sequence). V was trimmed by 0 bases and J by 0 bases, leaving 15 bases between them. This CDR3 region has 18 residues. The CDR3 DNA follows: TGTGCCAGCAGTTTATCCCGCCGGGTCCCATATAGCAATCAGCCCCAGCATTTT. It translates to CASSLSRRVPYSNQPQHF.

This chain joins TRBV7-2 and TRBJ2-3; D is unclear. There are 15 residues in the CDR3. Germline CDR1 reads SGHTA; CDR2 reads FQGNSA. The V end was cut by 6 bases, the J end by 0 bases, with 13 bases between. Here the CDR3 DNA reads TGTGCCAGCAGTCCGAGTAGAGCTAGCACAGATACGCAGTATTTT. Amino acids: CASSPSRASTDTQYF.

DNA for the CDR3: TGTGCCAGCAGCCACCTGAGCCCGGGAGGCGCTTACAATGAGCAGTTCTTC. This codes for CASSHLSPGGAYNEQFF. The genes are TRBV14 and TRBJ2-1, with 7 nucleotides matching TRBD2. V dropped 3 bases and J dropped 4; count of bases not matched to a gene: 12. Germline CDR1 and CDR2: SGHDN and FVKESK. The CDR3 spans 17 residues.

This chain links TRBV20-1 with TRBJ2-7; possibly TRBD1 for D (5 bases). V gave up 6 bases and J gave up 7 bases, with 22 bases separating them. There are 14 residues in the CDR3. CDR1 DFQATT and CDR2 SNEGSKA come from the germline V gene (reference sequence). The CDR3 nucleotides are TGCAGTGCCGCCTTCGACAGTGAGGTACCGGAGCAGTACTTC. Translating gives CSAAFDSEVPEQYF.

Only a few counts were recorded for this clonotype. The rearrangement joins TRBV20-1 to TRBJ1-2; D perhaps matches TRBD1 (6 bases). The CDR3 is 14 residues long. With 2 bases removed from V and 2 bases from J, the gap between germline ends came to 12 bases. In germline, CDR1 is DFQATT, CDR2 SNEGSKA (reference sequence). The CDR3 sequence: CSARRAGANYGYTF. The CDR3, as DNA: TGCAGTGCTAGAAGGGCAGGGGCAAACTATGGCTACACCTTC.

This clonotype was recorded a few times. The chain is built from TRBV4-2 and TRBJ2-3; 11 nucleotides agree with TRBD2. Trimming took 5 bases from V and 6 from J; bases not matched to a gene: 10. The CDR3 length is 16 residues. The germline V gene has CDR1 LGHNA and CDR2 YNFKEQ. CDR3 amino acids: CASSGRLAGKSDTQYF. CDR3 nucleotide sequence: TGTGCCAGCAGCGGACGACTAGCGGGAAAGTCTGATACGCAGTATTTT.

Only a few counts were recorded for this clonotype. The chain links TRBV7-3 to TRBJ1-1; unclear D gene. CDR3 length equals 15 residues. The V gene's germline CDR1 is SGHTA and CDR2 FQGTGA. Deletions cut 1 base from V and 5 bases from J, with 14 bases between. This CDR3 reads CASSLKPLPETEAFF. CDR3 nucleotides: TGTGCCAGCAGCTTAAAGCCGCTACCAGAGACTGAAGCTTTCTTT.

The chain combines TRBV3-1 with TRBJ1-1; tentatively, D is TRBD1 (6 bases). The CDR3 runs to 17 residues. The V gene's germline CDR1 is LGHDT and CDR2 YNNKEL (reference sequence). Trimming removed 4 bases at V and 3 bases at J, with 21 bases between. CDR3 coding DNA: TGTGCCAGCAGCCCTCCACCCTCGACAGGCTGGGACACTGAAGCTTTCTTT. Its translation: CASSPPPSTGWDTEAFF.

This chain connects TRBV20-1 to TRBJ2-1; no definite D call. This CDR3 has 13 residues. Trimming left V 7 bases short and J 2 bases short, with 12 bases between. Germline CDR1 reads DFQATT; CDR2 reads SNEGSKA (reference sequence). This CDR3 reads CSERQDAYNEQFF. Here the CDR3 DNA reads TGCAGTGAACGGCAGGATGCCTACAATGAGCAGTTCTTC.

Only a few counts were recorded for this clonotype. This chain links TRBV9 with TRBJ1-1; TRBD1 agrees at 8 bases. Per germline, CDR1 SGDLS and CDR2 YYNGEE. With V trimmed by 0 bases and J by 5 bases, 12 bases remained unmatched. The CDR3 has 17 residues. Written as DNA, the CDR3 is TGTGCCAGCAGCGTAGGACCAACCCCTACAGGGGGAACTGAAGCTTTCTTT. Protein product: CASSVGPTPTGGTEAFF.

This clonotype showed up just a few times. The chain couples TRBV29-1 to TRBJ2-1; D gene uncertain. This CDR3 region has 15 residues. Germline V gene data show CDR1 as SQVTM and CDR2 as ANQGSEA. Trimming stripped 0 bases from V and 8 bases from J, with 17 bases between. The CDR3 loop is CSVEESAYSNDEQFF. DNA of the CDR3: TGCAGCGTTGAAGAATCGGCGTACAGTAACGATGAGCAGTTCTTC.

This clonotype was detected a few times. CDR3 DNA sequence: TGTGCCAGCTCAATTCCGGGACAGATGAACACTGAAGCTTTCTTT. It specifies CASSIPGQMNTEAFF. The chain uses TRBV27 and TRBJ1-1, with 7 bases matching TRBD1. The trim removed 8 bases at V and 0 bases at J, leaving 9 bases unmatched. Per germline, CDR1 MNHEY and CDR2 SMNVEV (reference sequence). The CDR3 length is 15 residues.

The chain links TRBV11-2 to TRBJ1-4, with a weak D call TRBD1 (5 bases). Germline lookup yields CDR1 SGHAT and CDR2 FQNNGV. This CDR3 is built from 14 residues. Trimming took 2 bases from V and 13 from J, leaving 17 bases between them. As DNA, the CDR3 is TGTGCCAGCAGCTTACCTTCTGCAGGGATGCCACTGTTTTTT. Its protein product is CASSLPSAGMPLFF.